This TCR beta chain came from a study of cytomegalovirus exposure and HLA in healthy donors. Findings and caveats of the study: The sole available immune exposure information was CMV serostatus. The study dropped some indistinguishable V segments, TRBV6-2 and TRBV6-3 among them. In a later analysis, a genetic analysis reported fewer productive-TCR N-insertions in an Asian-associated ancestry cluster than the cohort average. In a later analysis, across HLA loci, associated TCR counts were highest for DRB1, lowest for HLA-C.

A remark on this clone: Its target is unknown.

The PCR ran on 60 Vbeta and 13 Jbeta primers. Some clones are missing from TCRdb's copy, which holds only in-frame ones; the method was immunoSEQ multiplex PCR. Among just under 150,000 clones listed, 75% to 90% were seen once. The CDR3 extends over 15 amino acids. Trimming cost V 11 bases and J 2 bases, with 19 bases left between them. Looked up from germline, CDR1 is MNHNS and CDR2 is SASEGT. The sample taken for sequencing was PBMCs. The chain has TRBV6-1 and TRBJ1-3; D unresolved. This TCR was recovered from a woman aged 25 to 45 in good health and CMV-seronegative. CDR3 loop: CAGSPGPGAGNTIYF. Here the CDR3 DNA reads TGTGCCGGTAGTCCGGGCCCCGGGGCTGGAAACACCATATATTTT.